The 22 T cell receptor beta chains below were found in one sample sequenced in a study of blood T cell repertoires in COVID-19. Generated by immunoSEQ multiplex PCR, the TCRdb table keeps only in-frame clones and is missing some. The profile covers about 480,000 clones, with 88% appearing a single time and 1.8% taken by the ten largest. Sample: PBMCs or T cells enriched from blood (not recorded which). Receptors were obtained from a woman aged 40 to 55 who had recovered from COVID-19.

The gene calls are TRBV5-1 and TRBJ1-1; the match to TRBD1 covers 10 bases. Germline lookup yields CDR1 SGHRS and CDR2 YFSETQ. Trimming at V came to 4 bases and at J to 6 bases, leaving 6 bases not matched to a gene. The CDR3 length is 14 residues. CDR3 amino acids: CASSQGQGSAEAFF. In nucleotides, the CDR3 is TGCGCCAGCAGCCAGGGACAGGGGTCGGCTGAAGCTTTCTTT.

J is TRBJ2-7 and V is TRBV27, with 13 nucleotides matching TRBD2. This CDR3 spans 17 amino acids. The trim removed 5 bases at V and 7 bases at J, leaving 14 bases unmatched. CDR1 and CDR2 (germline): MNHEY, SMNVEV (reference sequence). Here the CDR3 DNA reads TGTGCCAGCAGTCGATTCACCGGGACTAGCGGGATCTTGGAGCAGTACTTC. Protein: CASSRFTGTSGILEQYF.

The chain couples TRBV10-3 to TRBJ2-3; 8 nucleotides agree with TRBD2. The germline V gene encodes CDR1 ENHRY and CDR2 SYGVKD. CDR3 length: 15 amino acids. Losses at the gene ends were 6 bases for V and 0 bases for J; bases not matched to a gene: 5. The CDR3 sequence: CAISWRGASTDTQYF. For the CDR3, the DNA is TGTGCCATCAGCTGGCGGGGGGCTAGCACAGATACGCAGTATTTT.

The V gene is TRBV6-5, the J gene TRBJ2-1; D possibly corresponds to TRBD2 (6 bases). Per germline, CDR1 MNHEY and CDR2 SVGAGI. V lost 6 bases, J lost 6 bases, and 15 bases lay in between. CDR3 length: 14 residues. The CDR3 coding sequence is TGTGCCAGCAGACCGGGACTTCGGGGCAATGAGCAGTTCTTC. Amino acids: CASRPGLRGNEQFF.

J is TRBJ1-5 and V is TRBV5-4, with D possibly matching TRBD1 (6 bases). Trimming left V 4 bases short and J 6 bases short, with 20 bases between. This CDR3 contains 16 residues. Germline lookup yields CDR1 SGHNT and CDR2 YYREEE (reference sequence). The CDR3 is CASSIAGEGVSQPQHF. As DNA, the CDR3 is TGTGCCAGCAGCATAGCAGGGGAAGGTGTGTCTCAGCCCCAGCATTTT.

V and J are TRBV19 and TRBJ1-2; D is possibly TRBD1 (6 bases). The CDR3 runs 12 residues. V lost 6 bases, J lost 5 bases, and 10 bases lay in between. The germline CDR1 and CDR2 sequences are LNHDA and SQIVND (reference sequence). CDR3 bases: TGTGCCAGTAGCCGACAGGAGTATGGCTACACCTTC. This encodes CASSRQEYGYTF. Supplemented by reference TRBV19 and TRBJ1-2, the full variable domain reads DGGITQSPKYLFRKEGQNVTLSCEQNLNHDAMYWYRQDPGQGLRLIYYSQIVNDFQKGDIAEGYSVSREKKESFPLTVTSAQKNPTAFYLCASSRQEYGYTFGSGTRLTVV.

V gene TRBV4-3 combines with J gene TRBJ1-4; no firm D call. V shed 4 bases and J shed 8 bases, with 11 bases lying between them. Per the germline V gene, CDR1 is LGHNA and CDR2 is YSLEER. CDR3 length: 13 amino acids. CDR3: CASSRQNLEKLFF. The CDR3 DNA is TGCGCCAGCAGCCGTCAGAATTTAGAAAAACTGTTTTTT.

The chain recombines TRBV30 with TRBJ1-6; unclear D gene. From germline, CDR1 is GTSNPN and CDR2 SVGIG (reference sequence). The ends were cut back, 2 bases at V and 9 bases at J, with 8 bases in the middle. The CDR3 runs 12 residues. The CDR3 loop is CAWSRGSSPLHF. CDR3 nucleotide sequence: TGTGCCTGGAGTCGCGGCTCTTCACCCCTCCACTTT.

The chain uses TRBV29-1 and TRBJ1-1; 9 nucleotides agree with TRBD1. The germline V gene encodes CDR1 SQVTM and CDR2 ANQGSEA. The length of the CDR3 is 12 residues. V gave up 6 bases and J gave up 8 bases; unmatched junction bases: 7. In nucleotides, the CDR3 is TGCAGCGTAGCCCGGGACAGGGAAGAAGCTTTCTTT. Protein product: CSVARDREEAFF.

A single count supports this clone. The chain links TRBV10-3 to TRBJ1-2; 7 nucleotides line up with TRBD1. The germline V gene encodes CDR1 ENHRY and CDR2 SYGVKD. Losses at the gene ends were 0 bases for V and 6 bases for J; bases not matched to a gene: 1. The CDR3 consists of 13 residues. The CDR3 DNA reads TGTGCCATCAGTGAGTCGACAGGGCATGGCTACACCTTC. As protein: CAISESTGHGYTF.

The rearrangement joins TRBV21-1 to TRBJ2-3; the table names TRBD1, a call not compared with the DNA. TRBV21-1 is labeled a pseudogene. This CDR3 has 16 amino acids. The CDR3 loop is CASSNPRGPSTDTQYF. The CDR3 DNA reads TGTGCCAGCAGCAACCCCAGGGGGCCTAGCACAGATACGCAGTATTTT.

V and J are TRBV10-3 and TRBJ2-7; 8 positions match TRBD1. This CDR3 has 15 amino acids. Germline CDR1 ENHRY, CDR2 SYGVKD. The V segment lost 2 bases and the J segment 3 bases; nucleotides outside the gene matches: 6. Here the CDR3 reads CAISEDGTGFYEQYF. The CDR3 DNA reads TGTGCCATCAGTGAGGACGGGACAGGTTTCTACGAGCAGTACTTC.

The chain carries TRBV28 and TRBJ1-2; tentative D call: TRBD1 (5 bases). There are 14 residues in the CDR3. V lost 7 bases, J lost 4 bases, and 16 bases lay in between. Germline V gene data show CDR1 as MDHEN and CDR2 as SYDVKM. CDR3 sequence reads: CASTAGESVYGYTF. CDR3 DNA sequence: TGTGCCAGCACTGCGGGGGAATCGGTCTATGGCTACACCTTC.

Points on this clone: Other DNA sequences in this specimen translate into the identical CDR3. This chain joins TRBV27 and TRBJ1-1; 7 bases align to TRBD1. The CDR3 length is 14 residues. Germline V lookup: CDR1 MNHEY, CDR2 SMNVEV (reference sequence). Trimming took 5 bases from V and 5 from J; bases not matched to a gene: 8. CDR3 nucleotides: TGTGCCAGCAGTCTTAGACAGGGTGGGACTGAAGCTTTCTTT. Its translation: CASSLRQGGTEAFF.

The rearrangement uses TRBV5-1 and TRBJ1-1, with D tentatively TRBD1 (5 bases). Per germline, CDR1 SGHRS and CDR2 YFSETQ. The CDR3 loop spans 13 amino acids. With 2 bases removed from V and 1 base from J, the gap between germline ends came to 6 bases. The DNA of the CDR3 is TGCGCCAGCAGCTTCCAGGGGAACACTGAAGCTTTCTTT. Translating it yields CASSFQGNTEAFF. The whole variable domain, remainder taken from reference TRBV5-1 and TRBJ1-1, is KAGVTQTPRYLIKTRGQQVTLSCSPISGHRSVSWYQQTPGQGLQFLFEYFSETQRNKGNFPGRFSGRQFSNSRSEMNVSTLELGDSALYLCASSFQGNTEAFFGQGTRLTVV.

This chain connects TRBV4-3 to TRBJ1-1, with D maybe TRBD1 (6 bases). Looked up from germline, CDR1 is LGHNA and CDR2 is YSLEER. V was pared by 0 bases and J by 5 bases, with 25 bases between. The CDR3 consists of 19 residues. The CDR3 loop is CASSQEMLVGGGNRTEAFF. DNA of the CDR3: TGCGCCAGCAGCCAAGAGATGTTGGTGGGAGGGGGGAATCGTACTGAAGCTTTCTTT.

The chain joins TRBV9 to TRBJ1-1, with D perhaps TRBD1 (6 bases). V was clipped by 0 bases and J by 4 bases, with 13 bases between them. Germline V gives CDR1 SGDLS, CDR2 YYNGEE. The CDR3 sequence is 15 residues long. The DNA of the CDR3 is TGTGCCAGCAGCGTAGAGGGGGGGATAGGCACTGAAGCTTTCTTT. This encodes CASSVEGGIGTEAFF. Drawing the rest from reference TRBV9 and TRBJ1-1, the complete variable domain is DSGVTQTPKHLITATGQRVTLRCSPRSGDLSVYWYQQSLDQGLQFLIQYYNGEERAKGNILERFSAQQFPDLHSELNLSSLELGDSALYFCASSVEGGIGTEAFFGQGTRLTVV.

The chain combines TRBV29-1 with TRBJ1-1, with D possibly matching TRBD1 (6 bases). The CDR3 covers 13 residues. CDR1 SQVTM and CDR2 ANQGSEA come from the germline V gene. The V gene lost 5 bases and the J gene lost 1 base, with 11 bases spanning the gap. CDR3 amino acids: CSVSDSPNTEAFF. The CDR3 region has the DNA TGCAGCGTTTCGGACAGTCCGAACACTGAAGCTTTCTTT.

The chain uses TRBV20-1 and TRBJ1-2; a weak D match, TRBD1 (6 bases). The germline V gene encodes CDR1 DFQATT and CDR2 SNEGSKA (reference sequence). V lost 3 bases to trimming and J lost 5 bases, with 25 bases between them. The CDR3 spans 17 residues. CDR3 bases: TGCAGTGCTAGTGAAGGACCCATACGAGGACAGAGATATGGCTACACCTTC. Amino acid sequence: CSASEGPIRGQRYGYTF.

The chain combines TRBV3-1 (or the pseudogene TRBV3-2) with TRBJ2-5, with 7 bases lining up with TRBD1. Germline V gene sequence: CDR1 LGHDT, CDR2 YNNKEL (reference sequence). V lost 4 bases and J lost 2; bases outside the gene matches: 1. The CDR3 is 13 residues long. The CDR3, as DNA: TGTGCCAGCAGCCCGGGACAGCAAGAGACCCAGTACTTC. Amino acids: CASSPGQQETQYF.

The rearrangement links TRBV7-9 to TRBJ2-2; tentatively, D is TRBD1 (5 bases). The CDR3 is made up of 13 amino acids. The V end lost 6 bases, the J end lost 5 bases, and 10 bases lay between the germline ends. The germline gives CDR1 SEHNR, CDR2 FQNEAQ (reference sequence). The CDR3: CASSSQGTGELFF. The CDR3 DNA sequence: TGTGCCAGCAGTTCTCAGGGAACCGGGGAGCTGTTTTTT. The full variable domain, its missing parts supplied by reference TRBV7-9 and TRBJ2-2, is DTGVSQNPRHKITKRGQNVTFRCDPISEHNRLYWYRQTLGQGPEFLTYFQNEAQLEKSRLLSDRFSAERPKGSFSTLEIQRTEQGDSAMYLCASSSQGTGELFFGEGSRLTVL.

The CDR3 DNA is TGTGCCAGTTCCCTAGCGGGAGCCTACAATGAGCAGTTCTTC. It encodes CASSLAGAYNEQFF. The chain employs TRBV11-1 and TRBJ2-1; 10 bases line up with TRBD2. CDR1 is SGHAT and CDR2 is FQDESV in the germline V gene (reference sequence). CDR3 length equals 14 residues. Losses at the gene ends were 9 bases for V and 2 bases for J; bases not matched to a gene: 4.